The T cell receptor beta chain under discussion was sequenced for a study of T cell responses to AZD1222 COVID-19 vaccine. Notes on the study in general: Vaccination with two AZD1222 doses was followed by a rise in Spike-specific TCR breadth and depth. Without day 14 samples, only post-peak T cell repertoires were studied. Baseline serology detected seropositivity in only six AZD1222 recipients.

The CDR3 spans 13 residues. V was trimmed by 6 bases and J by 7 bases, leaving 16 bases between them. Germline loops: CDR1 MDHEN, CDR2 SYDVKM. Some clones are missing from TCRdb's copy, which holds only in-frame ones; the method was immunoSEQ multiplex PCR. The table records approximately 77,000 clones, 90% to 95% of them present only once. In its sample, this clone was seen a few times. Its antigen is unknown. This rearrangement joins TRBV28 to TRBJ2-7; D possibly uses TRBD1 or TRBD2 (5 bases each). This sequence originates from an adult in good health. Here the sequenced sample was peripheral blood, taken on day 0 of MenACWY control vaccination. CDR3 sequence reads: CASRDSGTWEQYF. Written as DNA, the CDR3 is TGTGCCAGCAGGGACTCAGGGACCTGGGAGCAGTACTTC.